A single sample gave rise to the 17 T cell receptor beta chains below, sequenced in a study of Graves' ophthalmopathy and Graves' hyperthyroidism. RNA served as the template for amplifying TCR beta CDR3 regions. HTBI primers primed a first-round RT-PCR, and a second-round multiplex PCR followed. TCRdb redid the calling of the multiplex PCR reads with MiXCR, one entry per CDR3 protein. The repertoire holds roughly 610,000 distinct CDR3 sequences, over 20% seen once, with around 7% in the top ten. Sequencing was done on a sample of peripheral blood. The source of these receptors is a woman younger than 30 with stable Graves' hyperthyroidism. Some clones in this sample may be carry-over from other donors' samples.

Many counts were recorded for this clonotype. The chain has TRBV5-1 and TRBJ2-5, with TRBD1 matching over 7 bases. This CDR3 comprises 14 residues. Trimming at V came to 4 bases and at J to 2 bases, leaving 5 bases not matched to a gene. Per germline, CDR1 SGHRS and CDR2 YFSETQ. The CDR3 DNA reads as TGCGCCAGCAGCCCGCCGACAGGGCAAGAGACCCAGTACTTC. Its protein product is CASSPPTGQETQYF.

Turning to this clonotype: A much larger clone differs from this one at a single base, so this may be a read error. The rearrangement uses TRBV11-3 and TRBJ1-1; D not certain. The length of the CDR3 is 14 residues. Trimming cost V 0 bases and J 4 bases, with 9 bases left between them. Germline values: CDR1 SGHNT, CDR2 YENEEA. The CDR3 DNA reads TGTGCCAGCAGCTTAGACGAGGTGATCACTGAAGCTTTCTTT. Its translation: CASSLDEVITEAFF.

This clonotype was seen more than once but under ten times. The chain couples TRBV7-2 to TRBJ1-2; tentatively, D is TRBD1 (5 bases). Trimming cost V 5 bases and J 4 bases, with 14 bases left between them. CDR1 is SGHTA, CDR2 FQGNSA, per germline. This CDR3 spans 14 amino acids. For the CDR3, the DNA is TGTGCCAGCAGCAGCCGGGACCTAATCTATGGCTACACCTTC. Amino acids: CASSSRDLIYGYTF.

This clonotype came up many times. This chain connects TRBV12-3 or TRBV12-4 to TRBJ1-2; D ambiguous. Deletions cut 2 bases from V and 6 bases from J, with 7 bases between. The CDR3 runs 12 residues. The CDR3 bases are TGTGCCAGCAGTTTATCTGGGAATGGCTACACCTTC. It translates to CASSLSGNGYTF.

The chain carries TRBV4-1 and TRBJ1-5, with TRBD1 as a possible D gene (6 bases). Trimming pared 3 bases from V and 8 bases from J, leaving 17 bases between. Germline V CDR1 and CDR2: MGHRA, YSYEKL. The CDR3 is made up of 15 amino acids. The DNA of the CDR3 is TGCGCCAGCAGCCAGAGGGACATCGGGGGGGAGCCCCAGCATTTT. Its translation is CASSQRDIGGEPQHF.

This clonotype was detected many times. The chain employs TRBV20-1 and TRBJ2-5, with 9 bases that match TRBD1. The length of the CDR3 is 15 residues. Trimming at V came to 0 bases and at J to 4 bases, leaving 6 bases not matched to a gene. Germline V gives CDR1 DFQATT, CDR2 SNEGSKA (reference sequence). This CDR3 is CSARDPGTGTETQYF. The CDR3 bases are TGCAGTGCTAGAGATCCCGGGACAGGGACAGAGACCCAGTACTTC.

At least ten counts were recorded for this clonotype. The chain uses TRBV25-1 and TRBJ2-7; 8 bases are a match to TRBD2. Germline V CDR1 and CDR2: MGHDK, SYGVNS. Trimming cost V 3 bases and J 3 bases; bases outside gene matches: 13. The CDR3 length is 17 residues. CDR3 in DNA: TGTGCCAGCAGTGATTCCATTGCTTGGACTAGCCGCTACGAGCAGTACTTC. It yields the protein CASSDSIAWTSRYEQYF.

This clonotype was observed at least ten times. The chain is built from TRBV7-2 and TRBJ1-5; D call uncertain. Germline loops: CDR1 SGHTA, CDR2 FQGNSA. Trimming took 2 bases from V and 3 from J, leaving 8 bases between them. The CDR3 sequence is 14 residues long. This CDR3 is CASSLKADNQPQHF. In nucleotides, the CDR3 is TGTGCCAGCAGCTTAAAGGCAGACAATCAGCCCCAGCATTTT.

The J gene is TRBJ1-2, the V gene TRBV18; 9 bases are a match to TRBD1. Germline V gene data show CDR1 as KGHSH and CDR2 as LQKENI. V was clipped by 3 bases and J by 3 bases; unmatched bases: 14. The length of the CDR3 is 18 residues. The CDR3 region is CASSPTMTGGNLHYGYTF. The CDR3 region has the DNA TGTGCCAGCTCACCCACAATGACAGGGGGTAATCTCCACTATGGCTACACCTTC.

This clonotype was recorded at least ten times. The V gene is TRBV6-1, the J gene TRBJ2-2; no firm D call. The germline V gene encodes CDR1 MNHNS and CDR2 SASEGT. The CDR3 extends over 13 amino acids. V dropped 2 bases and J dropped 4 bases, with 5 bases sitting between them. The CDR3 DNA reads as TGTGCCAGCAGTGAATCGGTCACCGGGGAGCTGTTTTTT. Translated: CASSESVTGELFF.

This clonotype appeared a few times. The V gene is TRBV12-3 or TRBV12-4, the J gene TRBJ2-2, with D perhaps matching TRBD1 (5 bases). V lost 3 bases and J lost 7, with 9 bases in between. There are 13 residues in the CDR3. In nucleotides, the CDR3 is TGTGCCAGCAGTTTCTTGCAGGGCGGGGAGCTGTTTTTT. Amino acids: CASSFLQGGELFF.

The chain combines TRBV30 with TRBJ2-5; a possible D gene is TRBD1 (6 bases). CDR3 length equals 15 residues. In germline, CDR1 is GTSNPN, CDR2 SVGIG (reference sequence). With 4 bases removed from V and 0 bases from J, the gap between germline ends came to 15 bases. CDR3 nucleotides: TGTGCCTGGACCGATGGGACATCGTACCAAGAGACCCAGTACTTC. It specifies CAWTDGTSYQETQYF.

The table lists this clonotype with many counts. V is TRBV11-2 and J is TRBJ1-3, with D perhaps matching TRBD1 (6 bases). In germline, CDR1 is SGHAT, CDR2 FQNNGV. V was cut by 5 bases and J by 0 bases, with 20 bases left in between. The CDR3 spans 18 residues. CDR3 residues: CASSMTGSRRYSGNTIYF. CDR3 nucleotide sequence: TGTGCCAGCAGCATGACAGGTTCTAGGAGATACTCTGGAAACACCATATATTTT.

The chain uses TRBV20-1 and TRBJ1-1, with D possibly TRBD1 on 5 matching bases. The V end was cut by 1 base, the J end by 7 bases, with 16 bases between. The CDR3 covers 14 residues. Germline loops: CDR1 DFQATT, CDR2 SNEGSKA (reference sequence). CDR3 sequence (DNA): TGCAGTGCTAGAGGCCAGACAACAGGCTTTGAAGCTTTCTTT. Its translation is CSARGQTTGFEAFF.

The CDR3 is CSAKTAYQETQYF. The CDR3 DNA reads TGCAGTGCTAAGACAGCGTACCAAGAGACCCAGTACTTC. V is TRBV20-1 and J is TRBJ2-5, with D possibly TRBD1 on 5 matching bases. The CDR3 runs 13 residues. Germline CDR1 is DFQATT and CDR2 is SNEGSKA (reference sequence). The V end lost 4 bases, the J end lost 0 bases, and 9 bases lay between the germline ends.

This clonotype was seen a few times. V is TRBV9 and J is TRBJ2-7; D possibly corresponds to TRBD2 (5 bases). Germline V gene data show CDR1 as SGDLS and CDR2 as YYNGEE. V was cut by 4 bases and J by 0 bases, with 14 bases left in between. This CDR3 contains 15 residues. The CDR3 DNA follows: TGTGCCAGCAGCCCCTCGGGGTCCGCCTCCTACGAGCAGTACTTC. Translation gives CASSPSGSASYEQYF.

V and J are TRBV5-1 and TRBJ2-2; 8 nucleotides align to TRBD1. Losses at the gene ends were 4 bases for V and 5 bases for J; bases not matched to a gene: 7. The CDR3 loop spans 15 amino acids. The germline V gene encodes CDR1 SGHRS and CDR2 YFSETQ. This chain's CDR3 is CASSTGTGVTGELFF. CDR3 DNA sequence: TGCGCCAGCAGCACCGGGACAGGCGTTACCGGGGAGCTGTTTTTT.